The TCR beta chain described here comes from a study of T cell repertoires in cytomegalovirus infection. On the study more broadly: CMV infection together with matching HLA type was indicated by public TCR beta signatures.

TCRdb re-called the reads with MiXCR, one entry per CDR3 protein. The repertoire has about 600,000 distinct CDR3 sequences, approximately 25% of them found once; the top ten carry roughly 8%. The study's findings and limits: CMV carriers having the relevant HLA were flagged by cumulative public TCR beta family frequency. The ex vivo response was dominated by HLA-C-restricted CMV-specific TCR beta clonotypes.

Comment on this clonotype: Antigen specificity is unknown.

The CDR3 has 15 residues. Looked up from germline, CDR1 is SGHTA and CDR2 is FQGNSA. V trimming: 5 bases; J trimming: 4 bases; junction bases outside the gene matches: 10. The chain combines TRBV7-2 with TRBJ2-5; 7 bases map to TRBD2. Material for sequencing was CD8+ T cells from PBMCs. The sequence derives from a human donor in good health (CMV status not recorded). Some clones in this sample may be carry-over from other donors' samples. The CDR3 sequence is CASSTWSSGGETQYF. In DNA form, the CDR3 reads TGTGCCAGCAGCACCTGGTCTAGCGGCGGAGAGACCCAGTACTTC.